The 5 T cell receptor beta chains below all came from one sample that was sequenced in a study of T cells in Graves' hyperthyroidism and ophthalmopathy. TCR beta CDR3 sequences were amplified from RNA transcripts. The HTBI primer set was used in a first-round RT-PCR of the TCR CDR3. TCRdb itself ran the multiplex PCR reads through MiXCR, one entry per CDR3 protein. Among some 580,000 distinct CDR3 sequences listed, 16% were seen once. Sequencing was performed on blood. Source of these receptors: a woman between 35 and 50 years old with Graves' ophthalmopathy.

This clonotype was seen ten or more times. In nucleotides, the CDR3 is TGTGCCAGCAGCGTAGCTTGGCTGCCCCCCCAAAACATTCAGTACTTC. Its translation is CASSVAWLPPQNIQYF. The chain links TRBV9 to TRBJ2-4; D gene ambiguous. The germline V gene encodes CDR1 SGDLS and CDR2 YYNGEE. Trimming left V 0 bases short and J 5 bases short, with 15 bases between. The CDR3 is 16 residues long. Full variable domain (outside the CDR3, taken from reference TRBV9 and TRBJ2-4): DSGVTQTPKHLITATGQRVTLRCSPRSGDLSVYWYQQSLDQGLQFLIQYYNGEERAKGNILERFSAQQFPDLHSELNLSSLELGDSALYFCASSVAWLPPQNIQYFGAGTRLSVL.

This clonotype was counted many times. V and J are TRBV12-3 or TRBV12-4 and TRBJ1-1; tentatively, D is TRBD1 (5 bases). CDR3 length equals 14 residues. The V gene lost 5 bases and the J gene lost 4 bases, with 14 bases spanning the gap. This CDR3 is CASSIGEFGTEAFF. CDR3 bases: TGTGCCAGCAGTATAGGGGAGTTCGGCACTGAAGCTTTCTTT.

This clonotype turned up a few times. V gene TRBV19 combines with J gene TRBJ2-1, with D possibly TRBD1 on 5 matching bases. The V gene lost 6 bases and the J gene lost 9 bases, with 15 bases spanning the gap. The CDR3 is made up of 13 amino acids. The germline V gene has CDR1 LNHDA and CDR2 SQIVND (reference sequence). CDR3 DNA sequence: TGTGCCAGTAGGGACACAACCCATACTGAGCAGTTCTTC. Translation: CASRDTTHTEQFF. The full variable domain, completed using reference TRBV19 and TRBJ2-1, is DGGITQSPKYLFRKEGQNVTLSCEQNLNHDAMYWYRQDPGQGLRLIYYSQIVNDFQKGDIAEGYSVSREKKESFPLTVTSAQKNPTAFYLCASRDTTHTEQFFGPGTRLTVL.

In its sample, this clonotype was seen many times. The rearrangement joins TRBV3-1 to TRBJ1-2, with TRBD1 identical over 8 bases. The CDR3 is 16 amino acids. After removal of 1 base from V and 4 bases from J, the junction contained 8 bases not matched to a gene. Germline assignment: CDR1 LGHDT and CDR2 YNNKEL (reference sequence). This chain's CDR3 is CASSQVGQGLTYGYTF. The DNA of the CDR3 is TGTGCCAGCAGCCAAGTAGGACAGGGTCTGACCTATGGCTACACCTTC.

As to this clonotype: A much bigger clone sits one base away, suggesting this may be a read error. CDR3 bases: TGTCCCAGCTCACCATCGACAGGGCTGAACACTGAAGCTTTCTTT. Translating it yields CPSSPSTGLNTEAFF. The chain recombines TRBV18 with TRBJ1-1, with 7 bases identical to TRBD1. Germline V gene sequence: CDR1 KGHSH, CDR2 LQKENI. This CDR3 contains 15 residues. The complete variable domain, with remaining parts taken from reference TRBV18 and TRBJ1-1, reads NAGVMQNPRHLVRRRGQEARLRCSPMKGHSHVYWYRQLPEEGLKFMVYLQKENIIDESGMPKERFSAEFPKEGPSILRIQQVVRGDSAAYFCPSSPSTGLNTEAFFGQGTRLTVV.